The 7 T cell receptor beta chains reported below all come from one sample, sequenced in a study of identical twins. One entry per CDR3 protein, called by TCRdb with MiXCR from the 5' RACE reads. The sample yields 600,000 to 850,000 distinct CDR3 sequences, 18% seen once. The same sample was also studied in work on T cells expressing NK-cell markers.

The sample taken for sequencing was PBMCs. Every receptor here comes from a young woman in good health.

This clonotype was detected a few times. The gene calls are TRBV5-1 and TRBJ2-7; D uncertain. With 4 bases removed from V and 5 bases from J, the gap between germline ends came to 16 bases. CDR1 is SGHRS and CDR2 is YFSETQ in the germline V gene. The CDR3 consists of 14 residues. The CDR3 region has the DNA TGCGCCAGCAGCACTCGGTATTCTCAAGACGAGCAGTACTTC. Protein: CASSTRYSQDEQYF.

This clonotype turned up a few times. The V gene is TRBV12-3 or TRBV12-4, the J gene TRBJ1-3; 7 bases map to TRBD1. V gave up 7 bases and J gave up 2 bases; unmatched junction bases: 5. The CDR3 loop spans 14 amino acids. CDR3 loop: CASNRQGTGNTIYF. The DNA for the CDR3 is TGTGCCAGCAATCGACAGGGTACTGGAAACACCATATATTTT.

The chain links TRBV20-1 to TRBJ2-3; D is tentatively TRBD1 or TRBD2 (5 bases each). Trimming took 3 bases from V and 3 from J, leaving 10 bases between them. The V gene's germline CDR1 is DFQATT and CDR2 SNEGSKA (reference sequence). This CDR3 is built from 13 residues. CDR3 loop: CSASGAWTDTQYF. For the CDR3, the DNA is TGCAGTGCTAGCGGGGCCTGGACAGATACGCAGTATTTT.

This clonotype was detected a few times. The chain links TRBV12-3 or TRBV12-4 to TRBJ1-2; D is perhaps TRBD1 (5 bases). V lost 3 bases and J lost 5, with 16 bases in between. The CDR3 runs 15 residues. The CDR3 is CASSFRDRPSYGYTF. The CDR3 region has the DNA TGTGCCAGCAGTTTCAGAGACAGACCCTCATATGGCTACACCTTC.

As DNA, the CDR3 is TGCAGCGTTCGGACAGGGAACGGCTACACCTTC. It yields the protein CSVRTGNGYTF. This rearrangement joins TRBV29-1 to TRBJ1-2; the match to TRBD1 covers 8 bases. CDR3 length: 11 amino acids. Germline CDR1 is SQVTM and CDR2 is ANQGSEA. V was clipped by 5 bases and J by 8 bases; unmatched bases: 4.

The chain links TRBV11-2 to TRBJ2-7; D call uncertain. In germline, CDR1 is SGHAT, CDR2 FQNNGV. Trimming removed 5 bases from V and 3 bases from J, with 11 bases in between. The CDR3 contains 13 residues. Written as DNA, the CDR3 is TGTGCCAGCAGCCCCGACGATTACTACGAGCAGTACTTC. The encoded protein is CASSPDDYYEQYF.

This clonotype was seen more than once but under ten times. This CDR3 is CSALKGLREQFF. The CDR3 DNA reads as TGCAGTGCTCTGAAAGGGCTTCGAGAGCAGTTCTTC. This chain connects TRBV20-1 to TRBJ2-1; no definite D call. The germline V gene has CDR1 DFQATT and CDR2 SNEGSKA (reference sequence). The length of the CDR3 is 12 residues. Trimming took off 5 bases at V and 10 bases at J, with 15 bases between the two ends.